The present T cell receptor beta chain was sequenced within a study of T cells in Graves' hyperthyroidism and ophthalmopathy. Study background: Peripheral blood was secured at the point of initial diagnosis, before any treatment.

Comment on this clonotype: Antigen: not known.

Study-wide points: Separating ophthalmopathy from stable hyperthyroidism was achieved by a 13 V-J model.

Among ophthalmopathy patients, the Clinical Activity Score reached at least 3, the NOSPECS grade reached at least 4, and duration remained under 3 months. This CDR3 is built from 17 residues. The ends lost 0 bases at V and 5 bases at J; junction bases unmatched: 13. Germline lookup yields CDR1 GTSNPN and CDR2 SVGIG (reference sequence). RNA transcripts provided the source from which TCR beta CDR3 regions were amplified. HTBI primers were used for first-round RT-PCR of the TCR CDR3. A single record per CDR3 protein comes from TCRdb applying MiXCR to the multiplex PCR reads. The sample holds about 640,000 distinct CDR3 sequences, about a fifth seen once.

Specimen: blood. The chain carries TRBV30 and TRBJ1-1; 9 nucleotides align to TRBD1. This TCR was sampled from a man aged 30 to 39 with Graves' ophthalmopathy. The CDR3 reads CAWSVLGTGIVRTEAFF. DNA of the CDR3: TGTGCCTGGAGTGTACTTGGGACAGGGATAGTAAGAACTGAAGCTTTCTTT.